This T cell receptor (beta chain) stems from a study of blood T cell repertoires in COVID-19. Across the study: Samples came from the United States, Italy and Spain, spanning acute and convalescent COVID-19. PBMCs, B-cell-depleted T cells, or T cells provided the cDNA or gDNA that made up the material.

Germline assignment: CDR1 SGHRS and CDR2 YFSETQ. The CDR3 runs 15 residues. J gave up 6 bases and V 4 bases, and 11 bases lay outside the gene matches. In this sample, this clone turned up a few times. Per the authors' pipeline: Amplification of reference gene primers provided the estimated nucleated cell counts. Here immunoSEQ multiplex PCR was the method, and the copy in TCRdb shows in-frame clones only, minus some. V and J calls and clone size follow that table, whereas D and trimming were derived from the DNA. The data hold approximately 320,000 clones, with around 90% observed a single time. Either two negative PCRs, clearance, or symptom resolution qualified Cohort 3 donors as recovered.

Material for sequencing was PBMCs or T cells enriched from blood (not recorded which). The chain couples TRBV5-1 to TRBJ1-1, with 8 bases lining up with TRBD1. The TCR sequence derives from a woman younger than 35 who had recovered from COVID-19. The chain's CDR3 is CASSLTRGLSAEAFF. Written as DNA, the CDR3 is TGCGCCAGCAGCCTCACCAGGGGGCTGTCAGCTGAAGCTTTCTTT. Full variable domain (remainder filled in from reference TRBV5-1 and TRBJ1-1): KAGVTQTPRYLIKTRGQQVTLSCSPISGHRSVSWYQQTPGQGLQFLFEYFSETQRNKGNFPGRFSGRQFSNSRSEMNVSTLELGDSALYLCASSLTRGLSAEAFFGQGTRLTVV.